Listed below are T cell receptor beta chains from one sample, sequenced in a study of identifying expanded T cells in peripheral blood. Some clones are missing from TCRdb's copy, which holds only in-frame ones; the method was immunoSEQ multiplex PCR. The table records approximately 83,000 clones, 70% to 90% of them present only once. Sequences were obtained from blood. The receptors derive from a person between 18 and 75 years old in good health. CDR3s include the opening cysteine and the closing phenylalanine or tryptophan. The D gene is left open where the match is weak. Clone size appears in some rows only: once, few, many, or a class for an expanded clone.

-	-	TRBV9	TRBJ2-7	CASSVGDSTSYEQYF	TGTGCCAGCAGCGTTGGGGACTCCACCTCCTACGAGCAGTACTTC
-	TRBD1	TRBV30	TRBJ1-2	CARDRRSHGYTF	TGTGCCCGGGACAGGAGAAGCCATGGCTACACCTTC
once	-	TRBV4-3	TRBJ2-5	CASSSRLQETQYF	TGCGCCAGCAGCTCTAGACTCCAAGAGACCCAGTACTTC
-	-	TRBV7-2	TRBJ1-5	CASSPQGRVGNQPQHF	TGTGCCAGCAGTCCCCAGGGCAGGGTTGGCAATCAGCCCCAGCATTTT
-	-	TRBV5-1	TRBJ1-6	CASKGSPSFLNSPLHF	TGCGCCAGCAAGGGGTCGCCGAGTTTTCTTAATTCACCCCTCCACTTT
once	-	TRBV18	TRBJ2-1	CASSPWGLSYNEQFF	TGTGCCAGCTCACCTTGGGGGCTCTCCTACAATGAGCAGTTCTTC
-	-	TRBV6-6	TRBJ2-3	CASSYFVGDTQYF	TGTGCCAGCAGTTACTTTGTGGGAGATACGCAGTATTTT
-	TRBD1	TRBV30	TRBJ1-1	CAWSRTGQVNTEAFF	TGTGCCTGGAGTAGGACAGGGCAAGTCAACACTGAAGCTTTCTTT
-	TRBD1	TRBV6-1	TRBJ2-1	CASSPRGLGEQFF	TGTGCCAGCAGCCCCAGGGGGCTCGGGGAGCAGTTCTTC
-	-	TRBV19	TRBJ1-3	CASSMAFSGNTIYF	TGTGCCAGTAGTATGGCCTTCTCTGGAAACACCATATATTTT
-	-	TRBV5-1	TRBJ2-3	CASSLAGGRYTDTQYF	TGCGCCAGCAGCTTGGCCGGGGGGCGATATACAGATACGCAGTATTTT
once	-	TRBV7-2	TRBJ2-1	CASSFTGREQFF	TGTGCCAGCAGCTTCACAGGGCGGGAGCAGTTCTTC
-	-	TRBV10-3	TRBJ1-5	CAISDDRYQPQHF	TGTGCCATCAGTGATGACCGATATCAGCCCCAGCATTTT
-	-	TRBV29-1	TRBJ2-5	CSVPRGIVGTQYF	TGCAGCGTTCCGAGGGGGATCGTCGGGACCCAGTACTTC
-	-	TRBV7-8	TRBJ2-1	CASSLILEGYNEQFF	TGTGCCAGCAGCTTAATTTTGGAGGGTTACAATGAGCAGTTCTTC
-	TRBD1	TRBV7-9	TRBJ1-1	CASSSGGGSWNTEAFF	TGTGCCAGCAGCTCAGGAGGGGGCAGTTGGAACACTGAAGCTTTCTTT
-	TRBD1	TRBV7-9	TRBJ1-6	CASSPSIMTGENSPLHF	TGTGCCAGCAGCCCCTCCATAATGACAGGGGAAAATTCACCCCTCCACTTT
-	TRBD1	TRBV29-1	TRBJ2-1	CSVEGARRGSYNEQFF	TGCAGCGTTGAAGGGGCCCGCAGGGGGTCCTACAATGAGCAGTTCTTC
-	-	TRBV4-3	TRBJ2-3	CASSPSVRTDTQYF	TGCGCCAGCAGCCCCTCGGTGAGGACAGATACGCAGTATTTT
few	-	TRBV5-4	TRBJ1-5	CASSLEGAGQPQHF	TGTGCCAGCAGCTTGGAAGGGGCCGGACAGCCCCAGCATTTT
-	-	TRBV7-9	TRBJ1-2	CASSLGPSYTF	TGTGCCAGCAGCCTGGGCCCGTCCTACACCTTC
once	TRBD1	TRBV6-5	TRBJ1-4	CASSDGGQLAKLFF	TGTGCCAGCAGTGATGGGGGACAGTTAGCGAAACTGTTTTTT
-	-	TRBV19	TRBJ1-5	CASSIQGYQPQHF	TGTGCCAGTAGTATTCAGGGGTATCAGCCCCAGCATTTT
-	-	TRBV6-5	TRBJ1-5	CASSYQSNQPQHF	TGTGCCAGCAGTTACCAAAGCAATCAGCCCCAGCATTTT
once	TRBD1	TRBV5-1	TRBJ2-5	CASSTGTGETQYF	TGCGCCAGCAGCACCGGGACAGGAGAGACCCAGTACTTC
-	-	TRBV6-1	TRBJ2-1	CASSGAQNPSYNEQFF	TGTGCCAGCAGTGGGGCACAGAATCCCTCCTACAATGAGCAGTTCTTC
once	-	TRBV4-3	TRBJ1-3	CASSQDHGSSGNTIYF	TGCGCCAGCAGCCAAGATCACGGAAGCTCTGGAAACACCATATATTTT
-	-	TRBV29-1	TRBJ1-1	CSVSTGLQTEAFF	TGCAGCGTGAGTACGGGACTCCAAACTGAAGCTTTCTTT
-	-	TRBV6-5	TRBJ2-7	CASSPRGVSYEQYF	TGTGCCAGCAGTCCCCGGGGTGTGAGCTACGAGCAGTACTTC
-	-	TRBV9	TRBJ2-2	CASSTFVYALDTGELFF	TGTGCCAGCAGCACGTTCGTTTATGCCTTGGACACCGGGGAGCTGTTTTTT
-	-	TRBV27	TRBJ1-2	CASRGVSNYGYTF	TGTGCCAGCCGAGGGGTCTCTAACTATGGCTACACCTTC
-	-	TRBV6-5	TRBJ2-7	CASRNNRNYEQYF	TGTGCCAGCCGAAATAACAGGAACTACGAGCAGTACTTC
-	-	TRBV11-2	TRBJ1-3	CASRGTRHSGNTIYF	TGTGCCAGCAGGGGTACCCGACACTCTGGAAACACCATATATTTT
-	TRBD1	TRBV18	TRBJ2-5	CASSPRTGGKETQYF	TGTGCCAGCTCACCACGGACAGGGGGGAAAGAGACCCAGTACTTC
few	-	TRBV7-3	TRBJ1-1	CASSLMVGGTEAFF	TGTGCCAGCAGCTTAATGGTTGGGGGCACTGAAGCTTTCTTT
-	-	TRBV19	TRBJ1-5	CASSIVGYSNQPQHF	TGTGCCAGTAGTATAGTAGGGTATAGCAATCAGCCCCAGCATTTT